This TCR beta chain was identified in a study of blood T cell repertoires in COVID-19. At the level of the study: Researchers got acute and convalescent COVID-19 samples from the United States, Italy and Spain.

The method was immunoSEQ multiplex PCR; TCRdb's version includes in-frame clones alone and lacks a portion of them. The table includes roughly 39,000 clones, roughly 90% detected once. The CDR3 length is 15 residues. J was trimmed by 4 bases and V by 5 bases; bases with no gene match: 2. The germline gives CDR1 MNHEY, CDR2 SVGEGT. The sequence was obtained from a woman older than 75 with active COVID-19. The source material was peripheral blood. The chain employs TRBV6-2 or TRBV6-3 and TRBJ2-1; TRBD2 matches at 13 bases. CDR3 protein: CASSILAGGYNEQFF. The CDR3, as DNA: TGTGCCAGCAGTATACTAGCGGGGGGGTACAATGAGCAGTTCTTC.